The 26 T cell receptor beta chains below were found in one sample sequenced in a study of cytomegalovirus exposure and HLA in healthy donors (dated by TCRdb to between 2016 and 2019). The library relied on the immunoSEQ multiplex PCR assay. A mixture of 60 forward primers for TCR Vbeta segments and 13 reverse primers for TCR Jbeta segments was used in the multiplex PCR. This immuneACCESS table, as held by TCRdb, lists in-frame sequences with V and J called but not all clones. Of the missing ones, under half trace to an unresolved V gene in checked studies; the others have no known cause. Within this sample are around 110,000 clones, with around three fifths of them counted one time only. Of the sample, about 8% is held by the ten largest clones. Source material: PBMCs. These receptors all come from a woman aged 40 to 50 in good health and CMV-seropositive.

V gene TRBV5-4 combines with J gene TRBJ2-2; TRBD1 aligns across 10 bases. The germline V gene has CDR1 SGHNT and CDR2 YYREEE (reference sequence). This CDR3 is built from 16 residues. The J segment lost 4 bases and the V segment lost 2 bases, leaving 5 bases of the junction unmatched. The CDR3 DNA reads TGTGCCAGCAGCTTAATGGGGACAGGGGTCACCGGGGAGCTGTTTTTT. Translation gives CASSLMGTGVTGELFF.

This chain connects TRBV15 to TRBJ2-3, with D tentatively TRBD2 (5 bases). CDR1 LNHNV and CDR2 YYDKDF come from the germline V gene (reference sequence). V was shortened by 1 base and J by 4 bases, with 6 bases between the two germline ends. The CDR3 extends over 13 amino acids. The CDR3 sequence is CATSRGGADTQYF. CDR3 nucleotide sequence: TGTGCCACCAGCAGAGGGGGAGCAGATACGCAGTATTTT.

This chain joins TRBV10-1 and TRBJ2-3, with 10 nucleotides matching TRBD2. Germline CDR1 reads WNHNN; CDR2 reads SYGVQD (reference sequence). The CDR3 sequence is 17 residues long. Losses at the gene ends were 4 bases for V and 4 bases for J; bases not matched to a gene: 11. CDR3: CASSASAGGPFSDTQYF. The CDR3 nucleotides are TGCGCCAGCAGTGCATCAGCGGGAGGGCCCTTCTCAGATACGCAGTATTTT.

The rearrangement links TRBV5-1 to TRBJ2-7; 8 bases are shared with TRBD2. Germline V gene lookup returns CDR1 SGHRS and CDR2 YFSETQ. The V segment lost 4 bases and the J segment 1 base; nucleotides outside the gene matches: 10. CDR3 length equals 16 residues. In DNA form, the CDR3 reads TGCGCCAGCAGCCCCGGGCTGACTAGCGCATCCTACGAGCAGTACTTC. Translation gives CASSPGLTSASYEQYF.

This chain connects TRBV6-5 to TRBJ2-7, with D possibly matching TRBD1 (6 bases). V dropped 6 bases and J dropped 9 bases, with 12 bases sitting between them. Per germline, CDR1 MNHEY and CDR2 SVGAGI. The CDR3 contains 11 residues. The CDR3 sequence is CASRIRGRQYF. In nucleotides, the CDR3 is TGTGCCAGCAGGATCAGGGGTCGGCAGTACTTC.

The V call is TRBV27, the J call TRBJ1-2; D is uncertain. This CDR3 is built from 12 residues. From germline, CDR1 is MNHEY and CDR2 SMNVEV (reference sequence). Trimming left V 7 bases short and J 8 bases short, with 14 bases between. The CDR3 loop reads CASKWAGGGYTF. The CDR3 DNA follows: TGTGCCAGCAAATGGGCAGGAGGAGGCTACACCTTC.

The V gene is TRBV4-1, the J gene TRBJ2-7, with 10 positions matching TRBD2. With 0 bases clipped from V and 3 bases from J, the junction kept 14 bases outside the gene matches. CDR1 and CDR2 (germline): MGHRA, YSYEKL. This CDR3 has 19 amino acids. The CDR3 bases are TGCGCCAGCAGCCAAGACTCGGGGCAGGGCGCTAGCGGGGGCTACGAGCAGTACTTC. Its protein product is CASSQDSGQGASGGYEQYF.

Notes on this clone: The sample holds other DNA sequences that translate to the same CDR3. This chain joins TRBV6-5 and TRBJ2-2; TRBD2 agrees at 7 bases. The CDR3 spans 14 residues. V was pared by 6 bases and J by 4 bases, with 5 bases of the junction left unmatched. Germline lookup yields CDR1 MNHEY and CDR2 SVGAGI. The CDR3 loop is CASRRTSSTGELFF. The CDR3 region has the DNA TGTGCCAGCAGGAGGACTAGTAGCACCGGGGAGCTGTTTTTT.

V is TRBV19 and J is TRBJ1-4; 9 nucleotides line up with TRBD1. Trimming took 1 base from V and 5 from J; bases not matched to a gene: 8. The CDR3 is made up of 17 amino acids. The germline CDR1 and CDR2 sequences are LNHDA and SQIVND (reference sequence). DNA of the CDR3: TGTGCCAGTAGTATAGGGTTATCGGACAGGGGAAATGAAAAACTGTTTTTT. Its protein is CASSIGLSDRGNEKLFF.

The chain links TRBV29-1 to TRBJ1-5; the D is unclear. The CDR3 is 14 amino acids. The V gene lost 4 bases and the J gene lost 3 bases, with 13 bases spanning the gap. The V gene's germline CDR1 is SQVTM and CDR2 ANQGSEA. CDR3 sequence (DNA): TGCAGCGTTGCGGCGGGTTCTTCCAATCAGCCCCAGCATTTT. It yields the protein CSVAAGSSNQPQHF.

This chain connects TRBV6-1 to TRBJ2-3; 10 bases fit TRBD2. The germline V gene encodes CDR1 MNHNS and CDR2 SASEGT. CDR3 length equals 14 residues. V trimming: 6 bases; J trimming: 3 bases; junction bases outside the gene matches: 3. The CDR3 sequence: CASRVAGGTDTQYF. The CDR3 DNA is TGTGCCAGCAGGGTAGCGGGGGGAACAGATACGCAGTATTTT.

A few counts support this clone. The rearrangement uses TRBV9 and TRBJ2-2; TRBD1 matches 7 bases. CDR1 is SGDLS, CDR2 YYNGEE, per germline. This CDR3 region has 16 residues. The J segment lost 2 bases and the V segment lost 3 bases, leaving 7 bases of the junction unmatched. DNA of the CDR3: TGTGCCAGCAGCGACCGACAGGGTTCCAACACCGGGGAGCTGTTTTTT. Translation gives CASSDRQGSNTGELFF.

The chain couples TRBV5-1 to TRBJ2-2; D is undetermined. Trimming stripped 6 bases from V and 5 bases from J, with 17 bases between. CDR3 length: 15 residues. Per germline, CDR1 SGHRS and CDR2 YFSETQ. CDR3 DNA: TGCGCCAGCAAAATAAGTACGCAGAGGACCGGGGAGCTGTTTTTT. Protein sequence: CASKISTQRTGELFF.

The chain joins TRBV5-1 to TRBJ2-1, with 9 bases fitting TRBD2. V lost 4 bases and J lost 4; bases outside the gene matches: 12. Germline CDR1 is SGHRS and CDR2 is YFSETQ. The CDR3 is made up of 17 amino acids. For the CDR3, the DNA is TGCGCCAGCAGCGTATCGTTTCGACTAGCGGTATACAATGAGCAGTTCTTC. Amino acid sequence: CASSVSFRLAVYNEQFF.

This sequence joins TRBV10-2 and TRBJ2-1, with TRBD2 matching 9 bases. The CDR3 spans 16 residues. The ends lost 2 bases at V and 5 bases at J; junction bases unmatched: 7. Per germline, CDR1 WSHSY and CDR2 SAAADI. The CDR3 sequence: CASSETIAGDDNEQFF. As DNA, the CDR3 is TGCGCCAGCAGTGAGACAATAGCGGGAGATGACAATGAGCAGTTCTTC.

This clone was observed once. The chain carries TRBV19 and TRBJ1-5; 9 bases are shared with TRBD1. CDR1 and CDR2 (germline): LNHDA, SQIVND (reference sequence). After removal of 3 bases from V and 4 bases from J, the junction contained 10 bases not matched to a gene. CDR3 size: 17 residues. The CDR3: CASSMTGGQALNQPQHF. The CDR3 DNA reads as TGTGCCAGTAGTATGACAGGGGGGCAGGCCCTAAATCAGCCCCAGCATTTT.

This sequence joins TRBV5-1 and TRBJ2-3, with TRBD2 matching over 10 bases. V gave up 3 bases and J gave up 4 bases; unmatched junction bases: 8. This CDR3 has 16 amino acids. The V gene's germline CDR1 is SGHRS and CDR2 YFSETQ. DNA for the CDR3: TGCGCCAGCAGCTCTTTAGCGGGGGGTGTGGCAGATACGCAGTATTTT. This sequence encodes CASSSLAGGVADTQYF.

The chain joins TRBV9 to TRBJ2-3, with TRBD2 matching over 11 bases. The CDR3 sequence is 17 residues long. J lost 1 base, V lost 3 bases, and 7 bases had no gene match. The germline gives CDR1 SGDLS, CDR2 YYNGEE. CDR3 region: CASSAQGLAAGTDTQYF. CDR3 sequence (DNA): TGTGCCAGCAGCGCCCAGGGACTAGCGGCCGGCACAGATACGCAGTATTTT.

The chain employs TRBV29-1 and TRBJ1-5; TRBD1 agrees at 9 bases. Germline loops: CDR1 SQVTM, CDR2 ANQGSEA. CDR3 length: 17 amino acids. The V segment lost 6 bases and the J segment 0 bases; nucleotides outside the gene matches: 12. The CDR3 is CSVSWGQGRYSNQPQHF. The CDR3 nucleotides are TGCAGCGTGTCGTGGGGACAGGGACGTTATAGCAATCAGCCCCAGCATTTT.

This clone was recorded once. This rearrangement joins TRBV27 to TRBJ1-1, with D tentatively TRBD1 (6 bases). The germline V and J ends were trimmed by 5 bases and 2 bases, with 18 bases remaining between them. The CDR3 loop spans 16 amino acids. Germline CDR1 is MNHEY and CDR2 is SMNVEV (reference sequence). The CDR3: CASSGNNRATNTEAFF. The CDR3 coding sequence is TGTGCCAGCAGTGGGAACAACAGGGCGACAAACACTGAAGCTTTCTTT.

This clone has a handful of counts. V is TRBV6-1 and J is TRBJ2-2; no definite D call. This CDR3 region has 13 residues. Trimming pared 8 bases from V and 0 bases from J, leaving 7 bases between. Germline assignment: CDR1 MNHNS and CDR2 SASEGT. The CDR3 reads CASAEPNTGELFF. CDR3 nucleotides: TGTGCCAGCGCGGAGCCGAACACCGGGGAGCTGTTTTTT.

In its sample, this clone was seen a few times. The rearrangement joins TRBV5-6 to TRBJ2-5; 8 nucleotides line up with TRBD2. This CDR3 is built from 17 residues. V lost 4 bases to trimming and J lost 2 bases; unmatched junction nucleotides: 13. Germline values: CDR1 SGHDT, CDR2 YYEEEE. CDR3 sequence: CASSPLAGNLRQETQYF. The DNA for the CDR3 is TGTGCCAGCAGCCCCTTAGCGGGAAATTTAAGACAAGAGACCCAGTACTTC.

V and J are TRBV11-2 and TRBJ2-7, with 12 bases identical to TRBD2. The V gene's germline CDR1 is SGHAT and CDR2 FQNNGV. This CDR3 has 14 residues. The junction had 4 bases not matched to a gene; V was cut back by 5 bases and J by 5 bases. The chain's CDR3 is CASSRWTSGDEQYF. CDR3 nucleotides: TGTGCCAGCAGCCGTTGGACTAGCGGGGACGAGCAGTACTTC. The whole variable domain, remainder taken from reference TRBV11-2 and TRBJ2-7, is EAGVAQSPRYKIIEKRQSVAFWCNPISGHATLYWYQQILGQGPKLLIQFQNNGVVDDSQLPKDRFSAERLKGVDSTLKIQPAKLEDSAVYLCASSRWTSGDEQYFGPGTRLTVT.

CDR3 nucleotide sequence: TGTGCCTGGAGAGGCAGGGCGAACACTGAAGCTTTCTTT. It yields the protein CAWRGRANTEAFF. J is TRBJ1-1 and V is TRBV30; D possibly corresponds to TRBD1 (5 bases). The CDR3 is 13 amino acids. With 3 bases removed from V and 1 base from J, the gap between germline ends came to 9 bases. Germline loops: CDR1 GTSNPN, CDR2 SVGIG (reference sequence).

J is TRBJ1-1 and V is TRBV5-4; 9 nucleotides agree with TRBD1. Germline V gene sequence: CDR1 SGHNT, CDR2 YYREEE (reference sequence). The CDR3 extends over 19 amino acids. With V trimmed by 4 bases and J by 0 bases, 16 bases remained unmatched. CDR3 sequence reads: CASSVQPGQGLFMNTEAFF. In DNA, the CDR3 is TGTGCCAGCAGCGTGCAACCGGGACAGGGATTATTTATGAACACTGAAGCTTTCTTT.

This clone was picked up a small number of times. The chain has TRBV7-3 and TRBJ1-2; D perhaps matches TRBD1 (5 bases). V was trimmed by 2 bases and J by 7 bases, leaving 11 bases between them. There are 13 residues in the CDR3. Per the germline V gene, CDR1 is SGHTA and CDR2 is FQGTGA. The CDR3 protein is CASSLGGEGGYTF. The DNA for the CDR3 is TGTGCCAGCAGCTTAGGAGGGGAGGGTGGCTACACCTTC.